These 29 T cell receptor beta chains share one sample of origin, sequenced in a study of blood T cell repertoires in COVID-19. Only in-frame clones appear in the TCRdb table, and some are missing; sequencing was by immunoSEQ multiplex PCR. The sample has about 140,000 clones, around three quarters seen once. The sample was peripheral blood. The receptors here all came from a man aged 60 to 69 with acute or convalescent COVID-19.

This rearrangement joins TRBV24-1 to TRBJ2-5; 10 bases fit TRBD1. CDR1 and CDR2 from the germline V gene are KGHDR and SFDVKD. The CDR3 is 16 residues long. V was clipped by 4 bases and J by 4 bases; unmatched bases: 8. This chain's CDR3 is CATSDRDRGRGETQYF. In DNA, the CDR3 is TGTGCCACCAGTGACCGCGACAGGGGGCGAGGAGAGACCCAGTACTTC.

The rearrangement joins TRBV6-5 to TRBJ2-1; 12 bases are a match to TRBD2. CDR3 length: 16 residues. With 0 bases clipped from V and 10 bases from J, the junction kept 7 bases outside the gene matches. Germline V lookup: CDR1 MNHEY, CDR2 SVGAGI. CDR3 loop: CASSYSWLAGGGEQFF. The CDR3 bases are TGTGCCAGCAGTTACTCGTGGCTAGCGGGAGGGGGGGAGCAGTTCTTC.

The chain employs TRBV5-1 and TRBJ2-7; 8 bases map to TRBD1. J was trimmed by 6 bases and V by 0 bases; bases with no gene match: 5. CDR3 length: 14 residues. Germline assignment: CDR1 SGHRS and CDR2 YFSETQ. The CDR3 loop reads CASSLGTGLLEQYF. The CDR3 coding sequence is TGCGCCAGCAGCTTGGGGACAGGGTTGCTCGAGCAGTACTTC.

As concerns this clone: At one end the junction does not follow the germline gene, possibly because of a read error. The rearrangement links TRBV7-7 to TRBJ1-2, with TRBD1 matching over 8 bases. From germline, CDR1 is SSHAT and CDR2 FNYEAQ (reference sequence). CDR3 length: 16 amino acids. The CDR3 region has the DNA TGTGCTAGCAGCTTAGGAACAGGGGGTGTCGGCTATGGCTACACCTTC. It translates to CASSLGTGGVGYGYTF.

This chain links TRBV7-9 with TRBJ2-5; TRBD2 matches at 7 bases. The CDR3 is 15 residues long. Germline CDR1 and CDR2: SEHNR and FQNEAQ (reference sequence). V shed 3 bases, J shed 2 bases, and the junction held 6 bases outside the gene matches. The CDR3: CASSFTGGTQETQYF. CDR3 nucleotide sequence: TGTGCCAGCAGCTTTACGGGGGGAACACAAGAGACCCAGTACTTC.

The V gene is TRBV28, the J gene TRBJ2-1, with a tentative D call TRBD1 (6 bases). This CDR3 comprises 13 residues. The V and J ends lost 7 bases and 8 bases respectively, with 15 bases between them. CDR1 is MDHEN, CDR2 SYDVKM, per germline. For the CDR3, the DNA is TGTGCCAGCAATGGGGGCAGCCGTCATGAGCAGTTCTTC. Translating gives CASNGGSRHEQFF.

Points on this clone: The sample has other DNA sequences that encode this CDR3 too. The V gene is TRBV19, the J gene TRBJ2-4, with a possible D match to TRBD2 (6 bases). Deletions cut 1 base from V and 8 bases from J, with 12 bases between. Germline lookup yields CDR1 LNHDA and CDR2 SQIVND (reference sequence). The CDR3 contains 14 residues. The CDR3 reads CASSIGGGRDIQYF. DNA of the CDR3: TGTGCCAGTAGTATAGGTGGAGGGCGGGACATTCAGTACTTC.

This clone was observed a handful of times. CDR3 sequence: CASSVTSGRGNEQFF. The DNA of the CDR3 is TGTGCCAGCAGCGTGACTAGCGGGAGAGGGAATGAGCAGTTCTTC. J is TRBJ2-1 and V is TRBV7-3, with 12 bases aligning to TRBD2. Losses at the gene ends were 5 bases for V and 7 bases for J; bases not matched to a gene: 6. The germline V gene has CDR1 SGHTA and CDR2 FQGTGA. The CDR3 contains 15 residues.

This clone has a handful of counts. The chain uses TRBV7-8 and TRBJ1-3; possibly TRBD1 for D (5 bases). Germline CDR1 and CDR2: SGHVS and FQNEAQ. Trimming stripped 2 bases from V and 0 bases from J, with 14 bases between. The CDR3 spans 17 residues. CDR3 in amino acids: CASSLFRGKTSGNTIYF. The CDR3 coding sequence is TGTGCCAGCAGCTTATTTAGGGGTAAAACCTCTGGAAACACCATATATTTT.

This chain uses TRBV14 with TRBJ2-1; TRBD2 matches at 10 bases. Germline V gene sequence: CDR1 SGHDN, CDR2 FVKESK. The ends lost 3 bases at V and 4 bases at J; junction bases unmatched: 6. The CDR3 is 16 residues long. In DNA form, the CDR3 reads TGTGCCAGCAGCCACCCGAGCGGGAGGGATTACAATGAGCAGTTCTTC. This codes for CASSHPSGRDYNEQFF.

This clone was detected a few times. The chain uses TRBV10-3 and TRBJ2-1; D unclear. Trimming shortened V by 2 bases and J by 0 bases, and 5 bases separated the two germline ends. The CDR3 loop spans 14 amino acids. Germline V CDR1 and CDR2: ENHRY, SYGVKD. CDR3 amino acids: CAISEEASYNEQFF. CDR3 bases: TGTGCCATCAGTGAGGAGGCCTCCTACAATGAGCAGTTCTTC.

The rearrangement links TRBV15 to TRBJ2-1; D possibly corresponds to TRBD1 (6 bases). The CDR3 totals 15 residues. The ends were cut back, 1 base at V and 7 bases at J, with 14 bases in the middle. The V gene's germline CDR1 is LNHNV and CDR2 YYDKDF (reference sequence). The CDR3 coding sequence is TGTGCCACCAGCAGAGGGTTGGGGGCTGGGAATGAGCAGTTCTTC. Translating it yields CATSRGLGAGNEQFF. Drawing the rest from reference TRBV15 and TRBJ2-1, the complete variable domain is DAMVIQNPRYQVTQFGKPVTLSCSQTLNHNVMYWYQQKSSQAPKLLFHYYDKDFNNEADTPDNFQSRRPNTSFCFLDIRSPGLGDTAMYLCATSRGLGAGNEQFFGPGTRLTVL.

In the case of this clone: At one of its ends the junction is not consistent with the germline gene, which may arise from a read error. The chain couples TRBV7-7 to TRBJ2-7; TRBD1 aligns across 7 bases. Germline values: CDR1 SSHAT, CDR2 FNYEAQ (reference sequence). The CDR3 is made up of 15 amino acids. The CDR3 reads CASSPGQEGRGGQYF. CDR3 bases: TGTGCTAGCAGCCCCGGACAGGAAGGTCGAGGGGGACAGTACTTC. The full variable domain, completed using reference TRBV7-7 and TRBJ2-7, is GAGVSQSPRYKVTKRGQDVTLRCDPISSHATLYWYQQALGQGPEFLTYFNYEAQPDKSGLPSDRFSAERPEGSISTLTIQRTEQRDSAMYRCASSPGQEGRGGQYFGPGTRLTVT.

By share, this clone counts as medium-sized. The chain couples TRBV5-1 to TRBJ1-6, with D perhaps matching TRBD1 (6 bases). Per germline, CDR1 SGHRS and CDR2 YFSETQ. Trimming left V 0 bases short and J 5 bases short, with 9 bases between. The CDR3 loop spans 15 amino acids. The DNA of the CDR3 is TGCGCCAGCAGCTTGGCCGCAGGGGATAATTCACCCCTCCACTTT. It translates to CASSLAAGDNSPLHF. Based on the CDR3 plus reference TRBV5-1 and TRBJ1-6, the full variable domain is KAGVTQTPRYLIKTRGQQVTLSCSPISGHRSVSWYQQTPGQGLQFLFEYFSETQRNKGNFPGRFSGRQFSNSRSEMNVSTLELGDSALYLCASSLAAGDNSPLHFGNGTRLTVT.

The chain combines TRBV5-6 with TRBJ1-3; tentative D call: TRBD1 (5 bases). Germline V gives CDR1 SGHDT, CDR2 YYEEEE. The CDR3 covers 14 residues. Trimming pared 1 base from V and 4 bases from J, leaving 9 bases between. For the CDR3, the DNA is TGTGCCAGCAGCTTGTGGGGCCCGGGAAACACCATATATTTT. Translated, it gives CASSLWGPGNTIYF.

In this sample, this clone turned up a few times. The J gene is TRBJ1-5, the V gene TRBV19; 8 positions match TRBD1. With V trimmed by 1 base and J by 2 bases, 4 bases remained unmatched. Per germline, CDR1 LNHDA and CDR2 SQIVND (reference sequence). The CDR3 contains 16 residues. CDR3 amino acids: CASSIGTGRGNQPQHF. The CDR3 coding sequence is TGTGCCAGTAGTATAGGGACAGGGAGAGGCAATCAGCCCCAGCATTTT.

The chain joins TRBV19 to TRBJ2-3; 8 bases match TRBD2. V gave up 8 bases and J gave up 5 bases; unmatched junction bases: 9. The length of the CDR3 is 14 residues. Germline lookup yields CDR1 LNHDA and CDR2 SQIVND (reference sequence). This CDR3 reads CASSQRETGDTQYF. As DNA, the CDR3 is TGTGCCAGTTCCCAGCGGGAGACGGGAGATACGCAGTATTTT.

The genes are TRBV19 and TRBJ2-7, with 9 bases aligning to TRBD1. Germline loops: CDR1 LNHDA, CDR2 SQIVND (reference sequence). The trim removed 5 bases at V and 1 base at J, leaving 9 bases unmatched. This CDR3 spans 16 amino acids. This chain's CDR3 is CASSAPPGQGSYEQYF. CDR3 nucleotide sequence: TGTGCCAGTAGTGCACCTCCGGGACAGGGTTCCTACGAGCAGTACTTC.

The rearrangement joins TRBV5-1 to TRBJ2-3, with 7 bases identical to TRBD2. This CDR3 has 16 amino acids. The germline gives CDR1 SGHRS, CDR2 YFSETQ. Unmatched junction bases numbered 4, after V lost 0 bases and J lost 0 bases. CDR3 DNA sequence: TGCGCCAGCAGCTTGGCTGCTAGCGGAAGCACAGATACGCAGTATTTT. Translating gives CASSLAASGSTDTQYF.

The V and J genes are TRBV1 and TRBJ2-7; the DNA was not used to check the table's D call, TRBD2. TRBV1 is termed a pseudogene. The CDR3 length is 18 residues. The CDR3 spells CTSSQVGKLACSSYEQYF. In DNA, the CDR3 is TGCACCAGCAGCCAAGTAGGGAAACTAGCGTGCAGCTCCTACGAGCAGTACTTC.

This clone appeared a few times. The rearrangement links TRBV3-1 (or the pseudogene TRBV3-2) to TRBJ2-3; 10 nucleotides align to TRBD2. The CDR3 runs to 15 residues. The J segment lost 0 bases and the V segment lost 4 bases, leaving 1 base of the junction unmatched. The germline V gene encodes CDR1 LGHDT and CDR2 YNNKEL (reference sequence). The CDR3 nucleotides read TGTGCCAGCAGCCCTAGCGGGAGAAGCACAGATACGCAGTATTTT. As protein: CASSPSGRSTDTQYF.

The V call is TRBV7-8, the J call TRBJ1-5; maybe TRBD1 (5 bases). The length of the CDR3 is 14 residues. Germline CDR1 is SGHVS and CDR2 is FQNEAQ. Trimming shortened V by 4 bases and J by 7 bases, and 14 bases separated the two germline ends. The CDR3 region is CASSSTWGDQPQHF. CDR3 sequence (DNA): TGTGCCAGCAGCTCCACTTGGGGGGACCAGCCCCAGCATTTT.

This rearrangement joins TRBV7-9 to TRBJ2-2; D is undetermined. Germline V CDR1 and CDR2: SEHNR, FQNEAQ (reference sequence). V dropped 2 bases and J dropped 0 bases, with 19 bases sitting between them. The CDR3 loop spans 19 amino acids. The CDR3 spells CASSLSVYMGQANTGELFF. The CDR3 DNA follows: TGTGCCAGCAGCTTATCGGTGTATATGGGCCAGGCGAACACCGGGGAGCTGTTTTTT.

This clone has just a few counts. This chain links TRBV7-8 with TRBJ2-5; 7 positions match TRBD1. The CDR3 extends over 15 amino acids. Trimming removed 5 bases from V and 1 base from J; junction bases left unmatched: 7. Germline CDR1 and CDR2: SGHVS and FQNEAQ. This chain's CDR3 is CASSRGTVFQETQYF. CDR3 DNA: TGTGCCAGCAGCAGAGGGACAGTTTTCCAAGAGACCCAGTACTTC.

The CDR3 DNA reads TGTGCCAGCAGCTCACGCCCGGGGGAGACCCAGTACTTC. Amino acid sequence: CASSSRPGETQYF. The chain links TRBV11-3 to TRBJ2-5, with D possibly being TRBD2 (5 bases). The CDR3 is made up of 13 amino acids. The germline V gene has CDR1 SGHNT and CDR2 YENEEA. Between the trimmed V and J ends, which lost 4 bases and 5 bases, there was a span of 11 bases.

V and J are TRBV2 and TRBJ1-2; 7 bases are a match to TRBD1. Germline CDR1 reads SNHLY; CDR2 reads FYNNEI. The CDR3 is made up of 13 amino acids. The trim removed 4 bases at V and 8 bases at J, leaving 7 bases unmatched. The CDR3 loop reads CASSGDRARGYTF. The CDR3 DNA is TGTGCCAGCAGTGGCGACAGGGCTCGAGGCTACACCTTC.

The chain employs TRBV10-1 and TRBJ2-5, with 7 bases aligning to TRBD2. J gave up 5 bases and V 3 bases, and 9 bases lay outside the gene matches. Germline V gene data show CDR1 as WNHNN and CDR2 as SYGVQD (reference sequence). The CDR3 extends over 15 amino acids. The CDR3 nucleotides are TGCGCCAGCAGTGACCAGGGTCTGGGGGGGGAGACCCAGTACTTC. This gives the protein CASSDQGLGGETQYF.

This sequence joins TRBV28 and TRBJ2-7; TRBD1 matches at 8 bases. The germline V gene encodes CDR1 MDHEN and CDR2 SYDVKM. CDR3 length equals 15 residues. The trim removed 6 bases at V and 5 bases at J, leaving 12 bases unmatched. The CDR3, as DNA: TGTGCCAGCAGCCCTCAGGGGGCGCAGAAAGACGAGCAGTACTTC. This gives the protein CASSPQGAQKDEQYF.

The V gene is TRBV15, the J gene TRBJ2-6; 8 positions agree with TRBD1. This CDR3 region has 15 residues. Germline CDR1 reads LNHNV; CDR2 reads YYDKDF (reference sequence). Trimming removed 5 bases from V and 4 bases from J; junction bases left unmatched: 4. The CDR3, as DNA: TGTGCCACCAGCCTGGACAGGGCCGGGGCCAACGTCCTGACTTTC. This codes for CATSLDRAGANVLTF.